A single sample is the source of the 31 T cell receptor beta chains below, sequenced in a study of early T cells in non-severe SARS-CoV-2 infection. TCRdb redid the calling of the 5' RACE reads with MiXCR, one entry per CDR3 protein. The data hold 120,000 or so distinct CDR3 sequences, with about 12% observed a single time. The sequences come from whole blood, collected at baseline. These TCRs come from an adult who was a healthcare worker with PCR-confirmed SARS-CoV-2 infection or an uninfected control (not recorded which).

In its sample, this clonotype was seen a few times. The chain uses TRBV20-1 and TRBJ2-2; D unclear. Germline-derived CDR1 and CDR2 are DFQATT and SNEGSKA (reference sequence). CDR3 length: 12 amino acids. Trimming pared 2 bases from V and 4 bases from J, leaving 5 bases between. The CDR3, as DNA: TGCAGTGCTAGACAGCCCACCGGGGAGCTGTTTTTT. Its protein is CSARQPTGELFF.

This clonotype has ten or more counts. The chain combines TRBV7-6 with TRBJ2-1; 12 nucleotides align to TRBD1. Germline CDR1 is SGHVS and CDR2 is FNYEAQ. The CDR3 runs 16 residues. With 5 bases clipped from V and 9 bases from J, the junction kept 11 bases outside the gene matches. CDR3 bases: TGTGCCAGCAGCCCATGGGGGACAGGGGGCTACGGTGAGCAGTTCTTC. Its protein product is CASSPWGTGGYGEQFF.

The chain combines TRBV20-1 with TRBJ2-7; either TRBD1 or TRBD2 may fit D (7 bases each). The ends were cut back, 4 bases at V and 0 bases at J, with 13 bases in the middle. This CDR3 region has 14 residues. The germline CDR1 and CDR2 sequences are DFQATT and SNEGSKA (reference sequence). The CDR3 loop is CSAMGGDSSYEQYF. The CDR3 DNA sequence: TGCAGTGCTATGGGGGGGGACAGCTCCTACGAGCAGTACTTC.

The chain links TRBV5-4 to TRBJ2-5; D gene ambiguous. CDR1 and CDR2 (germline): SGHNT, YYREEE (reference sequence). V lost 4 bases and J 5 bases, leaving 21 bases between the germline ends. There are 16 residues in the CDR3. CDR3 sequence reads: CASSPERPSFTETQYF. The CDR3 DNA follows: TGTGCCAGCAGCCCGGAGAGGCCCTCTTTCACGGAGACCCAGTACTTC.

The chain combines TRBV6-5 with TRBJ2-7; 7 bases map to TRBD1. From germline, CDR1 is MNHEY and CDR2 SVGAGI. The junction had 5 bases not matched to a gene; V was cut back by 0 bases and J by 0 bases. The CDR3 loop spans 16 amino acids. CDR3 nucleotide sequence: TGTGCCAGCAGTTACTCGACCGGACAGGTCTCCTACGAGCAGTACTTC. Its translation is CASSYSTGQVSYEQYF.

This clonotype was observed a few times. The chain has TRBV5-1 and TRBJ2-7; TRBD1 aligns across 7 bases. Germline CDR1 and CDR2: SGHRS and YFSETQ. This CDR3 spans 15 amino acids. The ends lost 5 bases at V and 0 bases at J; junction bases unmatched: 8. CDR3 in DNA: TGCGCCAGCAGTCGACAGGGTGGGAACTCCTACGAGCAGTACTTC. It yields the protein CASSRQGGNSYEQYF.

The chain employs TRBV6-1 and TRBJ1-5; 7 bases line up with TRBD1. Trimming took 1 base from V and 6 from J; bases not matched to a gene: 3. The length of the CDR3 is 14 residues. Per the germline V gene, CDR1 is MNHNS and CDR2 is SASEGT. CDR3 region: CASSEGTGGQPQHF. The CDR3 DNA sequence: TGTGCCAGCAGTGAAGGGACAGGAGGTCAGCCCCAGCATTTT.

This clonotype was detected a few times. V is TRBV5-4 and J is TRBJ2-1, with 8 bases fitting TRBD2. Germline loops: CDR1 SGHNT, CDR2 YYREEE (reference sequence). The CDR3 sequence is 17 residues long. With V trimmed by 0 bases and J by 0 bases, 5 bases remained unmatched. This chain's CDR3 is CASSLVRGGRSYNEQFF. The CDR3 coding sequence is TGTGCCAGCAGCTTGGTTCGGGGGGGCCGCTCCTACAATGAGCAGTTCTTC.

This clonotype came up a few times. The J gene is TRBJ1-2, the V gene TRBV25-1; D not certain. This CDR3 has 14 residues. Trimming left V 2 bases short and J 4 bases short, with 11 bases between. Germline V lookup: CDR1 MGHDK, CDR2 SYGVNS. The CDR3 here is CASSEDTWLYGYTF. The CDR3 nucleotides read TGTGCCAGCAGTGAAGACACCTGGCTCTATGGCTACACCTTC.

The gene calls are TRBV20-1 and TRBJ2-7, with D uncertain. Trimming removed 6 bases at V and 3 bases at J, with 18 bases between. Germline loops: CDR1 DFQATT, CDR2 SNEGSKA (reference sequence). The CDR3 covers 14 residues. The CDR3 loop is CSATLALGVYEQYF. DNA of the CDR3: TGCAGTGCAACTTTAGCTTTAGGAGTCTACGAGCAGTACTTC.

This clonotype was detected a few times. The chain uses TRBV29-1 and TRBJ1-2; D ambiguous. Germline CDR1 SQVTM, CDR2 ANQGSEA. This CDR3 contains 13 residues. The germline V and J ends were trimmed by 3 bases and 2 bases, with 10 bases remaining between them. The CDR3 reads CSVEYSANYGYTF. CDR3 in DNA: TGCAGCGTTGAGTACAGCGCAAACTATGGCTACACCTTC.

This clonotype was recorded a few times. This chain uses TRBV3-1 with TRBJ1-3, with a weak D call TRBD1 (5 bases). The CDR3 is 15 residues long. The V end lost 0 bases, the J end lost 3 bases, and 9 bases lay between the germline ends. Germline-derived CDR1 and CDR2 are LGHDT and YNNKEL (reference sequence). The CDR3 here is CASSQDPTVGNTIYF. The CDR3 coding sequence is TGTGCCAGCAGCCAAGACCCGACAGTTGGAAACACCATATATTTT.

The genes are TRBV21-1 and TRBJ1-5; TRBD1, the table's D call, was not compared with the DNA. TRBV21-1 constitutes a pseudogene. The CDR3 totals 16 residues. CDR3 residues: CASSKGTGGNNQPQHF. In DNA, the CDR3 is TGTGCCAGCAGCAAGGGGACAGGGGGTAACAATCAGCCCCAGCATTTT.

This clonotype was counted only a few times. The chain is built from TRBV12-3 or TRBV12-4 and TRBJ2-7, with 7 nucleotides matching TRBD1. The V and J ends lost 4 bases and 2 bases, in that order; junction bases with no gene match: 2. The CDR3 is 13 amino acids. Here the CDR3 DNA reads TGTGCCAGCAGTTGGGACAGTACCTACGAGCAGTACTTC. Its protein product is CASSWDSTYEQYF.

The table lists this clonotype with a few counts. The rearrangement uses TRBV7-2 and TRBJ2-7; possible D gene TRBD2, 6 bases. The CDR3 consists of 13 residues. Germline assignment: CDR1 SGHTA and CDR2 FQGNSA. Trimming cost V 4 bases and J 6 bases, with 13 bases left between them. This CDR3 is CASSSRRVGEQYF. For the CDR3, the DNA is TGTGCCAGCAGCTCGCGGAGGGTTGGCGAGCAGTACTTC.

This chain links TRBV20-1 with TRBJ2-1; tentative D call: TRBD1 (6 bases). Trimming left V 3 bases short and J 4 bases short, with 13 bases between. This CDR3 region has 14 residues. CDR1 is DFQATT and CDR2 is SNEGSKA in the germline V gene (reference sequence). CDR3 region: CSARGTLPYNEQFF. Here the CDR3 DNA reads TGCAGTGCTAGGGGGACACTTCCGTACAATGAGCAGTTCTTC.

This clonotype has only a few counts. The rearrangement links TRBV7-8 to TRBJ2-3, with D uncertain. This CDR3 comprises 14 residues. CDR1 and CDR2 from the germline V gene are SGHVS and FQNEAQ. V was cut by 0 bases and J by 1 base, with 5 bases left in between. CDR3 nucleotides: TGTGCCAGCAGCTTAGCAACAGGCACAGATACGCAGTATTTT. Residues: CASSLATGTDTQYF. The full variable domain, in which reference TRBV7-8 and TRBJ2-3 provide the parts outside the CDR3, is GAGVSQSPRYKVAKRGQDVALRCDPISGHVSLFWYQQALGQGPEFLTYFQNEAQLDKSGLPSDRFFAERPEGSVSTLKIQRTQQEDSAVYLCASSLATGTDTQYFGPGTRLTVL.

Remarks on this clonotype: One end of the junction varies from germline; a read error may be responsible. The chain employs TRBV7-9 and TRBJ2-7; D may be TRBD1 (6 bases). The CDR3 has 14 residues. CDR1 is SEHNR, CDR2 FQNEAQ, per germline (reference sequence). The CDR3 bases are TGTGGCAGCAGCTTGGCCCAGGGGTACAACGAGCAGTACTTC. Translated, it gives CGSSLAQGYNEQYF.

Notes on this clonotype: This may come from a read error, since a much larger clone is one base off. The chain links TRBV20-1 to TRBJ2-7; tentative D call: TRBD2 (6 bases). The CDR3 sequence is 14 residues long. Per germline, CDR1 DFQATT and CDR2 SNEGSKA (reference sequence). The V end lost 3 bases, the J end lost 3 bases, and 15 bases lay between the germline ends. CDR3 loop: CSASSSDLGYEQYF. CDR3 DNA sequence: TGCAGTGCTAGCTCTAGCGATCTTGGCTACGAGCAGTACTTC.

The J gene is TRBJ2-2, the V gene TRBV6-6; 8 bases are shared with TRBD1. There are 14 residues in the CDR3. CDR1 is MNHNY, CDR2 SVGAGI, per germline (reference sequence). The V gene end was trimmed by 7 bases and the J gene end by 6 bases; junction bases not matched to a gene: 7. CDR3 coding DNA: TGTGCCAGCATCCTGACAGGGGTGTCCGGGGAGCTGTTTTTT. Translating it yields CASILTGVSGELFF.

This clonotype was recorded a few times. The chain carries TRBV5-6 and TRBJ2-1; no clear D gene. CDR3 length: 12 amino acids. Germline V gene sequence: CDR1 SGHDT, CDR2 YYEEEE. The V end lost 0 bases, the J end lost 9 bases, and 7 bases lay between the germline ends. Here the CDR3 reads CASSLGSGEQFF. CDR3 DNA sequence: TGTGCCAGCAGCTTGGGATCGGGTGAGCAGTTCTTC.

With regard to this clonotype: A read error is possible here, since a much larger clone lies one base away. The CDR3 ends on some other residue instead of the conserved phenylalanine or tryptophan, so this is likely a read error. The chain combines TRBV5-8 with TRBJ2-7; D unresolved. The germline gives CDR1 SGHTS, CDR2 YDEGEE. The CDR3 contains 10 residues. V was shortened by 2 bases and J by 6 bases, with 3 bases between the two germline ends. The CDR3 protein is CASSFSEQYS. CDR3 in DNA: TGTGCCAGCAGCTTTAGCGAGCAGTACTCC.

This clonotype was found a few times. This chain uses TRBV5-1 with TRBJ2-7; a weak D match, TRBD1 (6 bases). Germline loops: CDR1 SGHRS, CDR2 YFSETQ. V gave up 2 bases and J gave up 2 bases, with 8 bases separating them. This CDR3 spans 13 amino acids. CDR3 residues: CASSLQGTYEQYF. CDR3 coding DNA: TGCGCCAGCAGCTTACAGGGTACCTACGAGCAGTACTTC.

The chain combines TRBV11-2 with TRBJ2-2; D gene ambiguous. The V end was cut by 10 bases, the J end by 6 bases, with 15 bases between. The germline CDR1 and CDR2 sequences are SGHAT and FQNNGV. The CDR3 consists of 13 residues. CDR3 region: CANRLHAPGELFF. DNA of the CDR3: TGTGCCAACAGACTTCACGCCCCCGGGGAGCTGTTTTTT.

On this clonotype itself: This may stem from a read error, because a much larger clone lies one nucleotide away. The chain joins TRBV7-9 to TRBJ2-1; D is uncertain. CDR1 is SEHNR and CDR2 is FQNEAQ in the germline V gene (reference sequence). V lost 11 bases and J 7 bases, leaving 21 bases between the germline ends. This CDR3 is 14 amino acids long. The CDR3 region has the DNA TGTGCCGGCACCCCCATTCGTGGGTTTAATGAGCAGTTCTTC. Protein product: CAGTPIRGFNEQFF.

The CDR3 DNA reads as TGCGCCAGCAGCTTCCGAGGTCGCCCAGCAGTAGATACGCAGTATTTT. Its translation is CASSFRGRPAVDTQYF. The gene calls are TRBV5-1 and TRBJ2-3; D gene ambiguous. V was cut by 2 bases and J by 5 bases, with 18 bases left in between. The CDR3 covers 16 residues. From germline, CDR1 is SGHRS and CDR2 YFSETQ.

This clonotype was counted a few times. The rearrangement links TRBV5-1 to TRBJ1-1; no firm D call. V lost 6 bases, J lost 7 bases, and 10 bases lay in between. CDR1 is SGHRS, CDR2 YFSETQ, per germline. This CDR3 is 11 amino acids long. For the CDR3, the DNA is TGCGCCAGCAACGGGCGGGGTGAAGCTTTCTTT. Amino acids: CASNGRGEAFF.

The CDR3 DNA follows: TGTGCCAGCAGACCTTTAGGGGGCTACGAGCAGTACTTC. It translates to CASRPLGGYEQYF. The chain couples TRBV27 to TRBJ2-7; perhaps TRBD1 as D (6 bases). The CDR3 consists of 13 residues. Trimming stripped 6 bases from V and 3 bases from J, with 12 bases between. Germline V CDR1 and CDR2: MNHEY, SMNVEV (reference sequence).

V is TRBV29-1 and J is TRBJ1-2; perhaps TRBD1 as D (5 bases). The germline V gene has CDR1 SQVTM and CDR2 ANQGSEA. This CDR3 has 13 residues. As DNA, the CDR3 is TGCAGTGCCGGGACCGAAGCTAACTATGGCTACACCTTC. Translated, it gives CSAGTEANYGYTF.

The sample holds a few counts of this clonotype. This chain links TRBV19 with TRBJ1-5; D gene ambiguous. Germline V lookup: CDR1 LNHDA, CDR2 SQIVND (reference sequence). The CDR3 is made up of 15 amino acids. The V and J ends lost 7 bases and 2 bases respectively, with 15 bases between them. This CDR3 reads CASNRVPLGNQPQHF. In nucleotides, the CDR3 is TGTGCCAGTAACAGAGTCCCTTTGGGCAATCAGCCCCAGCATTTT. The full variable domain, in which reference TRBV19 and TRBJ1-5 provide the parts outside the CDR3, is DGGITQSPKYLFRKEGQNVTLSCEQNLNHDAMYWYRQDPGQGLRLIYYSQIVNDFQKGDIAEGYSVSREKKESFPLTVTSAQKNPTAFYLCASNRVPLGNQPQHFGDGTRLSIL.

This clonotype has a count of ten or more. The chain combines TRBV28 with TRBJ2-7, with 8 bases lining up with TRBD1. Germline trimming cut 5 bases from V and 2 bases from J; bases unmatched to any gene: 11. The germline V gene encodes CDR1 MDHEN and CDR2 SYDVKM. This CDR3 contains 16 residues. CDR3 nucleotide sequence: TGTGCCAGCAGTCTAGAGCAGGGGGCCGTTGCCTACGAGCAGTACTTC. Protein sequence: CASSLEQGAVAYEQYF. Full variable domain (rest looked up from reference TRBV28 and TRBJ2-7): DVKVTQSSRYLVKRTGEKVFLECVQDMDHENMFWYRQDPGLGLRLIYFSYDVKMKEKGDIPEGYSVSREKKERFSLILESASTNQTSMYLCASSLEQGAVAYEQYFGPGTRLTVT.